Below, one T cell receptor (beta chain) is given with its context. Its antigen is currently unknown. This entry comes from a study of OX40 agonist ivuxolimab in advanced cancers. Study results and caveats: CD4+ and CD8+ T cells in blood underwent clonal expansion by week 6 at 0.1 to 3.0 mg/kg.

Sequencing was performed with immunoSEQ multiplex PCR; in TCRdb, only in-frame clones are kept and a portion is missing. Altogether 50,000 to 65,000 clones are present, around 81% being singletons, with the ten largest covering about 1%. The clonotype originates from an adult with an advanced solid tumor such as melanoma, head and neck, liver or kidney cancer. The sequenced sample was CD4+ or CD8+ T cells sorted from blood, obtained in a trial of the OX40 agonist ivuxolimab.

CDR3 sequence reads: CASRDSQNSPLHF. The CDR3 nucleotides read TGTGCCAGCAGGGACAGCCAGAATTCACCCCTCCACTTT. This chain joins TRBV6-5 and TRBJ1-6, with D possibly TRBD1 on 6 matching bases. Trimming stripped 6 bases from V and 7 bases from J, with 10 bases between. The CDR3 extends over 13 amino acids. Germline V gene sequence: CDR1 MNHEY, CDR2 SVGAGI.